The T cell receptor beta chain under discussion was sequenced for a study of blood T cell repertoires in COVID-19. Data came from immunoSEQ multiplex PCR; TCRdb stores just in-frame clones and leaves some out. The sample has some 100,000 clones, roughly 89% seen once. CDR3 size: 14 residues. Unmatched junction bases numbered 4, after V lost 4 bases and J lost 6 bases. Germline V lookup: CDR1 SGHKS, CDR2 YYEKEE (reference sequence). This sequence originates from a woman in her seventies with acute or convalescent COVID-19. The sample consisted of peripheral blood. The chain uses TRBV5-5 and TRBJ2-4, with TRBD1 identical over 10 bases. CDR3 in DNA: TGTGCCAGCAGCGAGGGACAGGGGTTAAACATTCAGTACTTC. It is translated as CASSEGQGLNIQYF.